A single sample is the source of the 8 T cell receptor beta chains below, sequenced in a study of T-cell reconstitution after alpha-beta-depleted transplantation in children. This sample's TCRbeta library carried unique molecular identifier barcodes. Via MiXCR, TCRdb re-called the PCR reads, giving one row per CDR3 protein. The sample carries 190,000 or so distinct CDR3 sequences, more than 6.5% recorded once. Sequenced material: PBMCs from the stem cell graft donor, taken from the stem cell graft. Receptors originate from a human donor who donated a stem cell graft to a child with Wiskott-Aldrich syndrome.

The chain links TRBV11-2 to TRBJ2-1; no clear D. The V gene's germline CDR1 is SGHAT and CDR2 FQNNGV. The V end was cut by 1 base, the J end by 8 bases, with 6 bases between. The CDR3 spans 12 residues. CDR3 nucleotides: TGTGCCAGCAGCTTAGTTATCGATGAGCAGTTCTTC. The encoded protein is CASSLVIDEQFF.

This clonotype was counted at least ten times. J is TRBJ2-7 and V is TRBV10-3; unclear D gene. Between the trimmed V and J ends, which lost 5 bases and 7 bases, there was a span of 21 bases. Germline V CDR1 and CDR2: ENHRY, SYGVKD. CDR3 length equals 15 residues. The DNA of the CDR3 is TGTGCCATCAGTCCGACATCGACTGGGGATTCAGAGCAGTACTTC. This gives the protein CAISPTSTGDSEQYF.

This chain uses TRBV10-3 with TRBJ2-1; 8 bases are a match to TRBD2. This CDR3 region has 15 residues. The germline V gene has CDR1 ENHRY and CDR2 SYGVKD. J was trimmed by 1 base and V by 2 bases; bases with no gene match: 1. This chain's CDR3 is CAISETSGSYNEQFF. CDR3 nucleotide sequence: TGTGCCATCAGTGAGACTAGCGGTTCCTACAATGAGCAGTTCTTC.

The J gene is TRBJ1-5, the V gene TRBV30; D possibly corresponds to TRBD1 (5 bases). Looked up from germline, CDR1 is GTSNPN and CDR2 is SVGIG (reference sequence). The CDR3 has 17 amino acids. V dropped 1 base and J dropped 7 bases, with 23 bases sitting between them. CDR3 loop: CAWSALTGTTKGQPQHF. CDR3 nucleotide sequence: TGTGCCTGGAGTGCCCTTACCGGGACCACTAAAGGCCAGCCCCAGCATTTT.

This clonotype was observed many times. This chain connects TRBV7-8 to TRBJ2-4, with 8 bases matching TRBD2. The CDR3 is made up of 15 amino acids. Trimming took 5 bases from V and 6 from J; bases not matched to a gene: 9. Germline values: CDR1 SGHVS, CDR2 FQNEAQ. The CDR3 region is CASSPGGGLGNIQYF. The CDR3 nucleotides are TGTGCCAGCAGCCCCGGGGGGGGCTTGGGAAACATTCAGTACTTC. Full variable domain (remainder filled in from reference TRBV7-8 and TRBJ2-4): GAGVSQSPRYKVAKRGQDVALRCDPISGHVSLFWYQQALGQGPEFLTYFQNEAQLDKSGLPSDRFFAERPEGSVSTLKIQRTQQEDSAVYLCASSPGGGLGNIQYFGAGTRLSVL.

Details on this clonotype: It may be a read error: a sequence one base away is much more abundant. The V gene is TRBV15, the J gene TRBJ2-5; D not resolved. The germline V gene has CDR1 LNHNV and CDR2 YYDKDF (reference sequence). This CDR3 spans 14 amino acids. Here the CDR3 DNA reads TGTGCCACCTGCAGAGATTTTCCCGATTCGACCCAGTACTTC. Amino acids: CATCRDFPDSTQYF. Full variable domain (remainder filled in from reference TRBV15 and TRBJ2-5): DAMVIQNPRYQVTQFGKPVTLSCSQTLNHNVMYWYQQKSSQAPKLLFHYYDKDFNNEADTPDNFQSRRPNTSFCFLDIRSPGLGDTAMYLCATCRDFPDSTQYFGPGTRLLVL.

The chain joins TRBV5-1 to TRBJ2-3; 7 bases fit TRBD2. The CDR3 runs 13 residues. Trimming cost V 7 bases and J 2 bases; bases outside gene matches: 4. In germline, CDR1 is SGHRS, CDR2 YFSETQ. CDR3 DNA sequence: TGCGCCAGCGAAGCGGGGAACACAGATACGCAGTATTTT. Its protein product is CASEAGNTDTQYF.

This clonotype has a count of ten or more. The CDR3 bases are TGTGCCAGTAGGGACAACGCCTACGAGCAGTACTTC. This translates into CASRDNAYEQYF. This chain links TRBV12-3 or TRBV12-4 with TRBJ2-7; possible D gene TRBD1, 6 bases. V was trimmed by 9 bases and J by 2 bases, leaving 11 bases between them. CDR3 size: 12 residues.